The rows below give T cell receptor beta chains drawn from one sample of a study of blood T cell repertoires in COVID-19. The assay was immunoSEQ multiplex PCR, and TCRdb's table has in-frame clones only and misses some. The sample lists some 370,000 clones; 85% to 90% were seen once. Sequencing was carried out using peripheral blood. Source of these receptors: a man between 18 and 35 years old with active or convalescent COVID-19. Each CDR3 is given with its conserved first and last residue. Fields, in order: V gene, CDR3 length, D gene, J gene, clone size, CDR3 DNA, CDR3 protein. D genes are given only for firm matches. For some rows the clone size is stated as once, few or many, or as a class when expanded; others skip it.

v_gene: TRBV3-1/TRBV3-2; len: 17; d_gene: .; j_gene: TRBJ2-1; abundance: once; CDR3nt: TGTGCCAGCAGCCCGACCACTGGGCCACTCCCCTACAATGAGCAGTTCTTC; CDR3aa: CASSPTTGPLPYNEQFF
v_gene: TRBV6-5; len: 11; d_gene: .; j_gene: TRBJ1-1; abundance: .; CDR3nt: TGTGCCAGCCGGGGGGCCCTTGAAGCTTTCTTT; CDR3aa: CASRGALEAFF
v_gene: TRBV6-5; len: 15; d_gene: .; j_gene: TRBJ2-7; abundance: .; CDR3nt: TGTGCCAGCATCTCCTTAGCTACTAGCTATTACGAGCAGTACTTC; CDR3aa: CASISLATSYYEQYF
v_gene: TRBV27; len: 16; d_gene: TRBD2; j_gene: TRBJ2-2; abundance: .; CDR3nt: TGTGCCAGCAGTTGGGCTAGCGGGCCTTTGACCGGGGAGCTGTTTTTT; CDR3aa: CASSWASGPLTGELFF
v_gene: TRBV18; len: 17; d_gene: TRBD1; j_gene: TRBJ1-5; abundance: .; CDR3nt: TGTGCCAGCTCACCTTACCGGGGACAGGGGGGAAATCAGCCCCAGCATTTT; CDR3aa: CASSPYRGQGGNQPQHF
v_gene: TRBV20-1; len: 16; d_gene: TRBD1; j_gene: TRBJ1-6; abundance: .; CDR3nt: TGCAGTGCTAGTCCGGACAGGGGAGCATATAATTCACCCCTCCACTTT; CDR3aa: CSASPDRGAYNSPLHF
v_gene: TRBV3-1/TRBV3-2; len: 8; d_gene: .; j_gene: TRBJ2-7; abundance: .; CDR3nt: TGTGCCAGCAGCCCATCCCTATTC; CDR3aa: CASSPSLF
v_gene: TRBV28; len: 13; d_gene: .; j_gene: TRBJ1-1; abundance: .; CDR3nt: TGTGCCAGCAGCCGGAGGTTTAACACTGAAGCTTTCTTT; CDR3aa: CASSRRFNTEAFF
v_gene: TRBV21-1; len: 16; d_gene: .; j_gene: TRBJ1-3; abundance: .; CDR3nt: TGTGCCAGCAGCAAAGAAGGGACAGGGTCTGGAAACACCATATATTTT; CDR3aa: CASSKEGTGSGNTIYF
v_gene: TRBV7-2; len: 16; d_gene: TRBD2; j_gene: TRBJ2-3; abundance: .; CDR3nt: TGTGCCAGCAGCTTAGCCGCTAGCGGGGGGGCTGATACGCAGTATTTT; CDR3aa: CASSLAASGGADTQYF
v_gene: TRBV2; len: 16; d_gene: .; j_gene: TRBJ2-3; abundance: once; CDR3nt: TGTGCCAGCAGATTTCAGACCCGAGGGGGAACAGATACGCAGTATTTT; CDR3aa: CASRFQTRGGTDTQYF
v_gene: TRBV4-3; len: 13; d_gene: .; j_gene: TRBJ2-7; abundance: .; CDR3nt: TGCGCCAGCAGCCAAGCGAGGATGGGCGAGCAGTACTTC; CDR3aa: CASSQARMGEQYF
v_gene: TRBV11-2; len: 17; d_gene: TRBD2; j_gene: TRBJ2-5; abundance: .; CDR3nt: TGTGCCAGCAGCTTAGACGATCGTGGGACTAGCTTTGGGACCCAGTACTTC; CDR3aa: CASSLDDRGTSFGTQYF
v_gene: TRBV15; len: 18; d_gene: .; j_gene: TRBJ2-5; abundance: .; CDR3nt: TGTGCCACCAGCAGAGATTCCACAGCCCAACGAGAGAAAGAGACCCAGTACTTC; CDR3aa: CATSRDSTAQREKETQYF
v_gene: TRBV18; len: 13; d_gene: .; j_gene: TRBJ1-5; abundance: .; CDR3nt: TGTGCCACCGCAGACAGTACCAATCAGCCCCAGCATTTT; CDR3aa: CATADSTNQPQHF
v_gene: TRBV28; len: 14; d_gene: .; j_gene: TRBJ2-1; abundance: .; CDR3nt: TGTGCCAGCATCAACGGGAAAGGGAGGAATGAGCAGTTCTTC; CDR3aa: CASINGKGRNEQFF
v_gene: TRBV7-2; len: 13; d_gene: .; j_gene: TRBJ2-7; abundance: .; CDR3nt: TGTGCCAGCAGCTTAGGATGGGGGGACGAGCAGTACTTC; CDR3aa: CASSLGWGDEQYF
v_gene: TRBV3-1/TRBV3-2; len: 15; d_gene: TRBD1; j_gene: TRBJ1-6; abundance: .; CDR3nt: TGTGCCAGCACCCCACCGGGACAGCGTAATTCACCCCTCCACTTT; CDR3aa: CASTPPGQRNSPLHF
v_gene: TRBV10-3; len: 15; d_gene: TRBD1; j_gene: TRBJ2-2; abundance: .; CDR3nt: TGTGCCATCAGAAAGGGACAGGGGGCGCCCGGGGAGCTGTTTTTT; CDR3aa: CAIRKGQGAPGELFF
v_gene: TRBV28; len: 13; d_gene: .; j_gene: TRBJ1-4; abundance: .; CDR3nt: TGTGCCAGCAGTTTGGGCACGAATGAAAAACTGTTTTTT; CDR3aa: CASSLGTNEKLFF
v_gene: TRBV28; len: 14; d_gene: .; j_gene: TRBJ2-3; abundance: .; CDR3nt: TGTGCCAGCAGTATCGAGCGGAGCACAGATACGCAGTATTTT; CDR3aa: CASSIERSTDTQYF
v_gene: TRBV11-1; len: 13; d_gene: .; j_gene: TRBJ2-2; abundance: .; CDR3nt: TGTGCCAGCAGCTCCCTAGTCTCCGGGGAGCTGTTTTTT; CDR3aa: CASSSLVSGELFF
v_gene: TRBV6-2/TRBV6-3; len: 13; d_gene: .; j_gene: TRBJ1-1; abundance: .; CDR3nt: TGTGCCAGCAGTTTCGAGAAGGGGGTTGAAGCTTTCTTT; CDR3aa: CASSFEKGVEAFF
v_gene: TRBV7-9; len: 14; d_gene: .; j_gene: TRBJ1-1; abundance: .; CDR3nt: TGTGCCAGCAGCCTCCCGGGGGGACGTACTGAAGCTTTCTTT; CDR3aa: CASSLPGGRTEAFF
v_gene: TRBV7-8; len: 13; d_gene: .; j_gene: TRBJ2-1; abundance: .; CDR3nt: TGTGCCAGCAGCTCTTTTACAGGGCGTGAGCAGTTCTTC; CDR3aa: CASSSFTGREQFF
v_gene: TRBV3-1/TRBV3-2; len: 16; d_gene: .; j_gene: TRBJ2-3; abundance: .; CDR3nt: TGTGCCAGCAGCCAAGATCTTCCGGGAGCTGAAGATACGCAGTATTTT; CDR3aa: CASSQDLPGAEDTQYF
v_gene: TRBV27; len: 15; d_gene: TRBD2; j_gene: TRBJ2-7; abundance: .; CDR3nt: TGTGCCAGCAGCCCGGGGGGAGTGAGGACCTACGAGCAGTACTTC; CDR3aa: CASSPGGVRTYEQYF
v_gene: TRBV4-1; len: 13; d_gene: .; j_gene: TRBJ2-3; abundance: few; CDR3nt: TGCGCCAGCAGCCTCTTCCGGGGAGATACGCAGTATTTT; CDR3aa: CASSLFRGDTQYF
v_gene: TRBV2; len: 15; d_gene: TRBD1; j_gene: TRBJ1-5; abundance: .; CDR3nt: TGTGCCAGCAGGGAGACAGGGGTAGGCAATCAGCCCCAGCATTTT; CDR3aa: CASRETGVGNQPQHF
v_gene: TRBV19; len: 16; d_gene: .; j_gene: TRBJ1-6; abundance: .; CDR3nt: TGTGCCAGTACCCAGTACGGGAGCTCCTATAATTCACCCCTCCACTTT; CDR3aa: CASTQYGSSYNSPLHF
v_gene: TRBV7-9; len: 14; d_gene: TRBD1; j_gene: TRBJ1-4; abundance: .; CDR3nt: TGTGCCAGCAGCATCCGACAGGGGCTTGAAAAACTGTTTTTT; CDR3aa: CASSIRQGLEKLFF
v_gene: TRBV5-1; len: 13; d_gene: TRBD2; j_gene: TRBJ2-7; abundance: .; CDR3nt: TGCGCCAGCAGCCCCCGGGAGGGATACGAGCAGTACTTC; CDR3aa: CASSPREGYEQYF
v_gene: TRBV6-5; len: 14; d_gene: .; j_gene: TRBJ2-1; abundance: .; CDR3nt: TGTGCCAGCAGTCGTCGGGAAATTTACAATGAGCAGTTCTTC; CDR3aa: CASSRREIYNEQFF
v_gene: TRBV7-6; len: 14; d_gene: .; j_gene: TRBJ1-5; abundance: .; CDR3nt: TGTGCCAGCAGCTTAGGCACAGACAATCAGCCCCAGCATTTT; CDR3aa: CASSLGTDNQPQHF
v_gene: TRBV6-6; len: 15; d_gene: .; j_gene: TRBJ1-2; abundance: .; CDR3nt: TGTGCCACTAGGGGCTCGGGTATTACCTTGTATGGCTACACCTTC; CDR3aa: CATRGSGITLYGYTF
v_gene: TRBV19; len: 14; d_gene: .; j_gene: TRBJ1-5; abundance: .; CDR3nt: TGTGCCAGTAGTATCTTTTATAGCAATCAGCCCCAGCATTTT; CDR3aa: CASSIFYSNQPQHF